This TCR beta chain came from a study of blood T cell repertoires in COVID-19. Overall study context: COVID-19 samples, acute and convalescent, were from the United States, Italy and Spain. Sample material is recorded as cDNA or gDNA derived from T cells, B-cell-depleted T cells, or PBMCs.

Original data processing: Cell counts per sample came from amplifying reference gene primers. Clones were read by immunoSEQ multiplex PCR, and TCRdb kept only the in-frame ones, dropping some. That table supplies the V and J calls and clone size; D and trimming were determined from the DNA. The sample has a few hundred thousand clones, roughly 89% seen once. Germline CDR1 reads LNHDA; CDR2 reads SQIVND (reference sequence). The CDR3 totals 16 residues. With V trimmed by 0 bases and J by 5 bases, 10 bases remained unmatched. It was during active infection that Seattle patients were enrolled and then longitudinally followed.

The source material was peripheral blood. The chain employs TRBV19 and TRBJ2-7, with 7 bases aligning to TRBD1. This TCR derives from a woman aged 55-69 years with COVID-19, enrolled during active disease. The CDR3 reads CASSIEGDSTNNEQYF. Here the CDR3 DNA reads TGTGCCAGTAGTATAGAAGGGGACAGCACAAACAACGAGCAGTACTTC.